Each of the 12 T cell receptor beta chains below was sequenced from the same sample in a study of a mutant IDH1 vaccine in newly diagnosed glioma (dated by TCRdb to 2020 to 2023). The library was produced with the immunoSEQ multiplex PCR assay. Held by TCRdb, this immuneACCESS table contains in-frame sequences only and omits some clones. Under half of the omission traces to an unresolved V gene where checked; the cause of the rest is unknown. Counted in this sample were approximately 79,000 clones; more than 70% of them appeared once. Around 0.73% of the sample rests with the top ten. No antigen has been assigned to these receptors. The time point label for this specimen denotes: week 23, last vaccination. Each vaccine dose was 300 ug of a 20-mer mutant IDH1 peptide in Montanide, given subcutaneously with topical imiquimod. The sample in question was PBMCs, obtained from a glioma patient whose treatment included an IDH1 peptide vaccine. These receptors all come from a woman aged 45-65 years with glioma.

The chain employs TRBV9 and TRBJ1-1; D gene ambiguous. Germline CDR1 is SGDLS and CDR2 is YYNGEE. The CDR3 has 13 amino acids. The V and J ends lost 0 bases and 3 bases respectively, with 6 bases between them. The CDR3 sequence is CASSVERYTEAFF. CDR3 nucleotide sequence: TGTGCCAGCAGCGTAGAACGGTACACTGAAGCTTTCTTT. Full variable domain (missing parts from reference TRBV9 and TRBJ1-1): DSGVTQTPKHLITATGQRVTLRCSPRSGDLSVYWYQQSLDQGLQFLIQYYNGEERAKGNILERFSAQQFPDLHSELNLSSLELGDSALYFCASSVERYTEAFFGQGTRLTVV.

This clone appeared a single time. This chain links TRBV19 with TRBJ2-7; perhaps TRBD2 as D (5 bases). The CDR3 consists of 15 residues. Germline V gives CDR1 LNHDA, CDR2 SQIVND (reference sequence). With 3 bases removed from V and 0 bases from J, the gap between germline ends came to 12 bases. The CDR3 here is CASSIHTGSSYEQYF. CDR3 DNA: TGTGCCAGTAGTATTCATACGGGGAGCTCCTACGAGCAGTACTTC.

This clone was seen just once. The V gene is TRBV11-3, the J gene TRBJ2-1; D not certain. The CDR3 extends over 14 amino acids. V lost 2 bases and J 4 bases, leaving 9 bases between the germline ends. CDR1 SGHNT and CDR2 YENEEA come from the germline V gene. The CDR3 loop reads CASSLNQFYNEQFF. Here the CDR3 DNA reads TGTGCCAGCAGCTTAAACCAGTTTTACAATGAGCAGTTCTTC.

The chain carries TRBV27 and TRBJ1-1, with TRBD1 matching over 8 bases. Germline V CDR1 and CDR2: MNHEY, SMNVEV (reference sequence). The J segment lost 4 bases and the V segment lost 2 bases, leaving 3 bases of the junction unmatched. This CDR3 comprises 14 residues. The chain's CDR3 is CASSLIDRGTEAFF. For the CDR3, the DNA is TGTGCCAGCAGTTTAATCGACAGGGGCACTGAAGCTTTCTTT.

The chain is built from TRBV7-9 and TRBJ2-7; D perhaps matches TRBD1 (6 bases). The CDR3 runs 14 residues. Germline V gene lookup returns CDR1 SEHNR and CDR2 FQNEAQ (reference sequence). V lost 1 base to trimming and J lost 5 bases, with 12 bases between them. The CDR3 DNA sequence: TGTGCCAGCAGCTTAGGCCAGGGGTCCCACGAGCAGTACTTC. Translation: CASSLGQGSHEQYF.

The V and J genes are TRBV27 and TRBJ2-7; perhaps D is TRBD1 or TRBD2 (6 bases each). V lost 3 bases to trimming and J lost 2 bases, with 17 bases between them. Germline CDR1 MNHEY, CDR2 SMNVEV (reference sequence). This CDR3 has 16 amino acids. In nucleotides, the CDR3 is TGTGCCAGCAGTTTTGTGGGGGGCGGGGACACCTACGAGCAGTACTTC. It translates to CASSFVGGGDTYEQYF.

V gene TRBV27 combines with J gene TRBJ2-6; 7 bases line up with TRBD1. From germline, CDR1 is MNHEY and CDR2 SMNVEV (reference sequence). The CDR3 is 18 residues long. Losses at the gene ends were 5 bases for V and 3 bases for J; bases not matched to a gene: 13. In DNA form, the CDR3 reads TGTGCCAGCAGTCCACCGACAGGGTACCTGGGTGGGGCCAACGTCCTGACTTTC. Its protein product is CASSPPTGYLGGANVLTF.

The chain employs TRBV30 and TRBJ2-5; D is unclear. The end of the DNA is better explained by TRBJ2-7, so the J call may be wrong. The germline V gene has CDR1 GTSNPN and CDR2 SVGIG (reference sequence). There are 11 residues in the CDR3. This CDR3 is CAWSWGYEQYF. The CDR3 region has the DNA TGTGCCTGGAGTTGGGGTTACGAGCAGTACTTC.

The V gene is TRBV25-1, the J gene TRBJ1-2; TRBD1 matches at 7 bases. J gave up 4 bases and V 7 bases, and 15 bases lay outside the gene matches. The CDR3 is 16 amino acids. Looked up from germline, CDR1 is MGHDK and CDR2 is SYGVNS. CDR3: CASNPTEGAGRYGYTF. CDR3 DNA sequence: TGTGCCAGCAACCCCACGGAGGGGGCAGGGCGCTATGGCTACACCTTC.

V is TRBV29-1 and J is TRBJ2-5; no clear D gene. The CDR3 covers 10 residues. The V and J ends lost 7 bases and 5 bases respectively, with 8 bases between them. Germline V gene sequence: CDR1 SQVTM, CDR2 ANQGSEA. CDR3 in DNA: TGCAGCGCCACGTTCGAGACCCAGTACTTC. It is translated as CSATFETQYF.

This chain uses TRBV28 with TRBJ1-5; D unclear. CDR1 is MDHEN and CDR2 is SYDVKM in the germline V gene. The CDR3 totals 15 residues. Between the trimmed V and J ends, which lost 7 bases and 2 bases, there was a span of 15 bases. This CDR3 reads CASTAYRGGNQPQHF. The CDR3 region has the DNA TGTGCCAGCACTGCTTACCGTGGGGGCAATCAGCCCCAGCATTTT.

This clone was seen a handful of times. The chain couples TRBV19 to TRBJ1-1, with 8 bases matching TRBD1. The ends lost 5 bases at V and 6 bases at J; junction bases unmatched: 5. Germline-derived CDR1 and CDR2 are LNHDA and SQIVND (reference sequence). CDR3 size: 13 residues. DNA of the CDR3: TGTGCCAGTAGTCGGACAGGGAGCGCTGAAGCTTTCTTT. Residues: CASSRTGSAEAFF.